The 28 T cell receptor beta chains presented below share a single source sample, sequenced in a study of early T cells in non-severe SARS-CoV-2 infection. TCRdb used MiXCR to reprocess the 5' RACE reads, holding one entry per CDR3 protein. There are 75,000 to 80,000 distinct CDR3 sequences in the sample; about a sixth occur only once, and about 3% lies in the top ten. Material: whole blood. The source is an adult who was a healthcare worker with PCR-confirmed SARS-CoV-2 infection or an uninfected control (not recorded which).

This chain links TRBV7-6 with TRBJ2-2, with 8 bases lining up with TRBD1. This CDR3 region has 17 residues. Germline V lookup: CDR1 SGHVS, CDR2 FNYEAQ. J was trimmed by 2 bases and V by 5 bases; bases with no gene match: 10. In nucleotides, the CDR3 is TGTGCCAGCAGCCTAGTCCCCCAGGGGGCAAACACCGGGGAGCTGTTTTTT. Translating gives CASSLVPQGANTGELFF.

This clonotype was detected ten times or more. V is TRBV7-8 and J is TRBJ2-1, with 9 bases identical to TRBD2. Per germline, CDR1 SGHVS and CDR2 FQNEAQ. V was clipped by 8 bases and J by 3 bases; unmatched bases: 8. The CDR3 length is 15 residues. The CDR3 here is CASSRLAESYNEQFF. DNA of the CDR3: TGTGCCAGCTCTCGACTAGCGGAAAGCTACAATGAGCAGTTCTTC.

This rearrangement joins TRBV29-1 to TRBJ1-1; no reliable D call. V lost 5 bases and J 3 bases, leaving 10 bases between the germline ends. Germline V gene data show CDR1 as SQVTM and CDR2 as ANQGSEA. This CDR3 is built from 12 residues. The CDR3 nucleotides read TGCAGCGTTTGGGGTTTCGACACTGAAGCTTTCTTT. Translated: CSVWGFDTEAFF.

The rearrangement joins TRBV29-1 to TRBJ2-7; 8 bases agree with TRBD1. J lost 0 bases, V lost 4 bases, and 17 bases had no gene match. The germline CDR1 and CDR2 sequences are SQVTM and ANQGSEA. This CDR3 has 18 amino acids. The CDR3 is CSVVHRDRKGGSSYEQYF. In DNA form, the CDR3 reads TGCAGCGTTGTTCACCGGGACAGGAAAGGGGGAAGCTCCTACGAGCAGTACTTC.

This clonotype was seen a handful of times. The chain uses TRBV14 and TRBJ2-1; TRBD2 agrees at 11 bases. This CDR3 contains 15 residues. Looked up from germline, CDR1 is SGHDN and CDR2 is FVKESK. The J segment lost 5 bases and the V segment lost 6 bases, leaving 6 bases of the junction unmatched. The CDR3 region has the DNA TGTGCCAGCAGTCGCGGGACTAGCGGCCACAATGAGCAGTTCTTC. This codes for CASSRGTSGHNEQFF.

The table lists this clonotype with a few counts. The V and J genes are TRBV29-1 and TRBJ2-1, with D hard to call. Trimming left V 4 bases short and J 8 bases short, with 9 bases between. The CDR3 is 11 amino acids. Germline values: CDR1 SQVTM, CDR2 ANQGSEA. DNA of the CDR3: TGCAGCGTTGTAGGAACTGATGAGCAGTTCTTC. Its protein product is CSVVGTDEQFF.

The chain is built from TRBV7-9 and TRBJ2-4; D is unclear. CDR1 and CDR2 (germline): SEHNR, FQNEAQ (reference sequence). V gave up 5 bases and J gave up 0 bases, with 14 bases separating them. The CDR3 runs 16 residues. CDR3 residues: CASSHKGPEAKNIQYF. In nucleotides, the CDR3 is TGTGCCAGCAGCCACAAGGGCCCCGAAGCCAAAAACATTCAGTACTTC.

This sequence joins TRBV5-4 and TRBJ2-7, with TRBD1 matching 8 bases. The V gene end was trimmed by 4 bases and the J gene end by 3 bases; junction bases not matched to a gene: 6. This CDR3 comprises 14 residues. CDR1 and CDR2 (germline): SGHNT, YYREEE (reference sequence). Written as DNA, the CDR3 is TGTGCCAGCAGCCCAGGGGGCCAATACTACGAGCAGTACTTC. Protein product: CASSPGGQYYEQYF.

This clonotype has at least ten counts. The chain carries TRBV28 and TRBJ1-2; D call uncertain. Germline-derived CDR1 and CDR2 are MDHEN and SYDVKM. The CDR3 sequence is 12 residues long. Trimming removed 8 bases from V and 1 base from J, with 8 bases in between. The CDR3: CASLTLNYGYTF. The CDR3 region has the DNA TGTGCCAGCTTGACACTTAACTATGGCTACACCTTC.

The chain employs TRBV6-1 and TRBJ2-2, with 9 positions matching TRBD2. Trimming took 4 bases from V and 2 from J; bases not matched to a gene: 11. Looked up from germline, CDR1 is MNHNS and CDR2 is SASEGT. This CDR3 region has 18 residues. Written as DNA, the CDR3 is TGTGCCAGCAGTGCTTACGTACGACTAGCGGTAAACACCGGGGAGCTGTTTTTT. It specifies CASSAYVRLAVNTGELFF.

This clonotype was detected only a few times. At one boundary the junction diverges from the germline segment, which might be a read error. The chain is built from TRBV9 and TRBJ1-1, with D possibly TRBD1 on 5 matching bases. Germline-derived CDR1 and CDR2 are SGDLS and YYNGEE. CDR3 length: 14 amino acids. The CDR3 DNA reads TGTGCCAGCAGCGTAGGAGGGGCGCCCGCTGAAGCCTTCTTT. This sequence encodes CASSVGGAPAEAFF.

This clonotype has more than one count but fewer than ten. The CDR3 nucleotides are TGTGCCAGCAGTTCGGACAGGGGGCAGGATGAGCAGTTCTTC. As protein: CASSSDRGQDEQFF. The chain employs TRBV2 and TRBJ2-1, with 11 bases fitting TRBD1. The CDR3 has 14 residues. Germline CDR1 and CDR2: SNHLY and FYNNEI. Trimming took 5 bases from V and 8 from J; bases not matched to a gene: 5.

This clonotype was seen ten or more times. This chain joins TRBV12-3 or TRBV12-4 and TRBJ2-6; D unclear. This CDR3 region has 12 residues. Trimming removed 4 bases at V and 4 bases at J, with 2 bases between. CDR3 sequence (DNA): TGTGCCAGCAGTTCCGGGGCCAACGTCCTGACTTTC. It is translated as CASSSGANVLTF.

The chain carries TRBV6-6 and TRBJ2-4; 12 nucleotides match TRBD1. Germline loops: CDR1 MNHNY, CDR2 SVGAGI (reference sequence). The CDR3 runs to 18 residues. Trimming took 1 base from V and 8 from J; bases not matched to a gene: 12. This chain's CDR3 is CASSYFSGTGGYRDIQYF. In nucleotides, the CDR3 is TGTGCCAGCAGTTACTTCTCCGGGACAGGGGGCTACAGAGACATTCAGTACTTC.

This clonotype has a handful of counts. This sequence joins TRBV27 and TRBJ1-6; 9 nucleotides line up with TRBD1. Unmatched junction bases numbered 10, after V lost 3 bases and J lost 7 bases. In germline, CDR1 is MNHEY, CDR2 SMNVEV (reference sequence). The CDR3 length is 17 residues. CDR3 region: CASSFTRSGTGNSPLHF. The CDR3 DNA sequence: TGTGCCAGCAGTTTCACACGCTCCGGGACAGGGAATTCACCCCTCCACTTT.

The table lists this clonotype with a few counts. The chain employs TRBV25-1 and TRBJ2-5; D gene uncertain. This CDR3 has 14 residues. CDR1 is MGHDK, CDR2 SYGVNS, per germline. V gave up 3 bases and J gave up 5 bases, with 13 bases separating them. The CDR3 spells CASSDGGVSETQYF. DNA of the CDR3: TGTGCCAGCAGTGATGGTGGGGTGTCGGAGACCCAGTACTTC.

The chain couples TRBV12-3 or TRBV12-4 to TRBJ2-2; no firm D call. V gave up 6 bases and J gave up 6 bases, with 8 bases separating them. The CDR3 is 12 residues long. The CDR3: CASSTTAGELFF. DNA for the CDR3: TGTGCCAGCAGCACGACCGCCGGGGAGCTGTTTTTT.

The chain uses TRBV3-1 and TRBJ2-4; TRBD2 might be the D (6 bases). The CDR3 loop spans 18 amino acids. V was cut by 0 bases and J by 0 bases, with 15 bases left in between. Germline V CDR1 and CDR2: LGHDT, YNNKEL (reference sequence). This CDR3 reads CASSQEFSGAPAKNIQYF. Written as DNA, the CDR3 is TGTGCCAGCAGCCAAGAATTTTCGGGAGCCCCAGCCAAAAACATTCAGTACTTC. Together with reference TRBV3-1 and TRBJ2-4, the CDR3 gives the full variable domain: DTAVSQTPKYLVTQMGNDKSIKCEQNLGHDTMYWYKQDSKKFLKIMFSYNNKELIINETVPNRFSPKSPDKAHLNLHINSLELGDSAVYFCASSQEFSGAPAKNIQYFGAGTRLSVL.

The J gene is TRBJ2-1, the V gene TRBV2; 8 nucleotides agree with TRBD2. Per the germline V gene, CDR1 is SNHLY and CDR2 is FYNNEI. Trimming cost V 3 bases and J 7 bases; bases outside gene matches: 8. The CDR3 sequence is 15 residues long. CDR3 residues: CASSERLAGRNEQFF. Here the CDR3 DNA reads TGTGCCAGCAGTGAGAGGCTAGCGGGTCGGAATGAGCAGTTCTTC.

The chain recombines TRBV6-2 or TRBV6-3 with TRBJ2-7; 7 positions agree with TRBD1. The CDR3 has 14 residues. Per the germline V gene, CDR1 is MNHEY and CDR2 is SVGEGT. V shed 4 bases and J 3 bases; nucleotides not matched to a gene: 6. The CDR3 DNA reads as TGTGCCAGCAGTTCGACAGGGAAAAACTACGAGCAGTACTTC. The encoded protein is CASSSTGKNYEQYF.

This clonotype was seen a handful of times. The chain uses TRBV29-1 and TRBJ2-6, with 8 bases fitting TRBD1. The germline V gene has CDR1 SQVTM and CDR2 ANQGSEA. The CDR3 runs 15 residues. J gave up 3 bases and V 5 bases, and 6 bases lay outside the gene matches. This CDR3 is CSVWTGRNGANVLTF. The CDR3 bases are TGCAGCGTTTGGACAGGGAGGAATGGGGCCAACGTCCTGACTTTC. Complete variable domain (other parts from reference TRBV29-1 and TRBJ2-6): SAVISQKPSRDICQRGTSLTIQCQVDSQVTMMFWYRQQPGQSLTLIATANQGSEATYESGFVIDKFPISRPNLTFSTLTVSNMSPEDSSIYLCSVWTGRNGANVLTFGAGSRLTVL.

In this sample, this clonotype turned up many times. The chain is built from TRBV20-1 and TRBJ2-3; no clear D. The CDR3 loop spans 13 amino acids. The V gene lost 0 bases and the J gene lost 2 bases, with 6 bases spanning the gap. Germline V lookup: CDR1 DFQATT, CDR2 SNEGSKA (reference sequence). The CDR3 DNA sequence: TGCAGTGCTAGAGATACCGACACAGATACGCAGTATTTT. As protein: CSARDTDTDTQYF.

This rearrangement joins TRBV10-1 to TRBJ2-2; D is ambiguous. The CDR3 has 13 residues. CDR1 and CDR2 (germline): WNHNN, SYGVQD (reference sequence). V gave up 6 bases and J gave up 1 base, with 6 bases separating them. CDR3 DNA sequence: TGCGCCAGCAGGGCCGAGAACACCGGGGAGCTGTTTTTT. It yields the protein CASRAENTGELFF.

This clonotype occurred a few times. This chain links TRBV20-1 with TRBJ1-1; weak D call: TRBD1 (5 bases). The ends were cut back, 3 bases at V and 5 bases at J, with 10 bases in the middle. The germline V gene has CDR1 DFQATT and CDR2 SNEGSKA (reference sequence). The CDR3 is 12 amino acids. The CDR3 loop is CSASPRTTEAFF. The CDR3 region has the DNA TGCAGTGCTAGCCCGAGGACAACTGAAGCTTTCTTT.

This clonotype has only a few counts. The rearrangement links TRBV6-5 to TRBJ1-2, with 8 bases aligning to TRBD1. This CDR3 region has 13 residues. In germline, CDR1 is MNHEY, CDR2 SVGAGI. The V and J ends lost 0 bases and 9 bases, in that order; junction bases with no gene match: 3. CDR3 nucleotide sequence: TGTGCCAGCAGTTACTCGACAGGGGCGCGCTACACCTTC. It yields the protein CASSYSTGARYTF.

This clonotype was seen a handful of times. V usage is TRBV6-4 and J usage is TRBJ2-1; D uncertain. V lost 2 bases to trimming and J lost 7 bases, with 12 bases between them. Germline CDR1 reads MRHNA; CDR2 reads SNTAGT. This CDR3 spans 14 amino acids. The CDR3 region has the DNA TGTGCCAGCAGTGACCGTGCGGAAAAAAATGAGCAGTTCTTC. Protein sequence: CASSDRAEKNEQFF.

A few counts support this clonotype. The chain joins TRBV20-1 to TRBJ2-1; no reliable D call. Trimming pared 0 bases from V and 0 bases from J, leaving 15 bases between. From germline, CDR1 is DFQATT and CDR2 SNEGSKA (reference sequence). The CDR3 runs 17 residues. The CDR3: CSARDLAVLSSYNEQFF. CDR3 nucleotides: TGCAGTGCTAGAGATCTGGCAGTCTTGAGCTCCTACAATGAGCAGTTCTTC.

The chain combines TRBV5-5 with TRBJ2-2; a weak D match, TRBD1 (5 bases). V was cut by 4 bases and J by 0 bases, with 13 bases left in between. In germline, CDR1 is SGHKS, CDR2 YYEKEE (reference sequence). This CDR3 contains 16 residues. This CDR3 reads CASSLSRTTNTGELFF. CDR3 coding DNA: TGTGCCAGCAGCCTGAGTAGGACAACGAACACCGGGGAGCTGTTTTTT.